Below are 14 T cell receptor beta chains sequenced from a single sample in a study of blood T cells in healthy people across ages. Through a sample-barcoded 5' primer and a J-beta primer mix, a second PCR was run for about 7 to 12 cycles. TCRdb reanalysed the 5' RACE reads using MiXCR and keeps one entry per CDR3 protein. The sample contains around 970,000 distinct CDR3 sequences, roughly 51% of which appear only once. The sample consisted of blood. The source of these receptors is an older woman in good health.

The chain carries TRBV6-1 and TRBJ1-6; D not resolved. The CDR3 has 16 residues. The germline V gene encodes CDR1 MNHNS and CDR2 SASEGT. V was cut by 1 base and J by 8 bases, with 15 bases left in between. CDR3 in amino acids: CASSEGSARIYSPLHF. CDR3 DNA: TGTGCCAGCAGTGAAGGTTCAGCTAGAATTTATTCACCCCTCCACTTT.

The chain combines TRBV6-6 with TRBJ2-6; a weak D match, TRBD2 (5 bases). Trimming took 6 bases from V and 2 from J, leaving 17 bases between them. Germline V gene sequence: CDR1 MNHNY, CDR2 SVGAGI (reference sequence). The length of the CDR3 is 17 residues. DNA for the CDR3: TGTGCCAGCAGACACACACGGACTGGACCTGGGGCCAACGTCCTGACTTTC. It encodes CASRHTRTGPGANVLTF.

The chain employs TRBV6-1 and TRBJ2-4; 7 bases are a match to TRBD2. The germline V gene has CDR1 MNHNS and CDR2 SASEGT. The junction had 6 bases not matched to a gene; V was cut back by 6 bases and J by 1 base. This CDR3 comprises 15 residues. CDR3 protein: CASSDSTSAKNIQYF. The CDR3 bases are TGTGCCAGCAGCGATTCGACTAGCGCCAAAAACATTCAGTACTTC.

This chain links TRBV28 with TRBJ2-4; no clear D gene. Trimming shortened V by 6 bases and J by 0 bases, and 15 bases separated the two germline ends. Germline loops: CDR1 MDHEN, CDR2 SYDVKM. The length of the CDR3 is 16 residues. The DNA of the CDR3 is TGTGCCAGCAGCTCGCCCCGGGCCCTAGCCAAAAACATTCAGTACTTC. Its translation is CASSSPRALAKNIQYF.

The chain has TRBV29-1 and TRBJ2-3; 8 bases map to TRBD2. CDR1 is SQVTM and CDR2 is ANQGSEA in the germline V gene. The CDR3 covers 14 residues. Trimming cost V 4 bases and J 3 bases; bases outside gene matches: 6. The chain's CDR3 is CSVGQAGGTDTQYF. CDR3 coding DNA: TGCAGCGTTGGGCAGGCGGGAGGAACAGATACGCAGTATTTT.

This clonotype was seen a few times. The chain carries TRBV27 and TRBJ2-5; D unresolved. V lost 2 bases and J lost 3, with 10 bases in between. Germline CDR1 MNHEY, CDR2 SMNVEV (reference sequence). CDR3 length equals 14 residues. CDR3 protein: CASSLVWGEETQYF. CDR3 coding DNA: TGTGCCAGCAGTTTAGTGTGGGGTGAAGAGACCCAGTACTTC.

This chain joins TRBV7-2 and TRBJ2-2, with D perhaps TRBD1 (5 bases). Germline CDR1 reads SGHTA; CDR2 reads FQGNSA. V was shortened by 3 bases and J by 1 base, with 9 bases between the two germline ends. CDR3 length equals 15 residues. CDR3 loop: CASSLFGQNTGELFF. The CDR3 bases are TGTGCCAGCAGCTTGTTCGGACAGAACACCGGGGAGCTGTTTTTT.

This clonotype was seen a handful of times. The rearrangement joins TRBV12-3 or TRBV12-4 to TRBJ2-3; TRBD1 is a possible D gene (5 bases). V lost 5 bases and J lost 0, with 9 bases in between. The CDR3 is made up of 14 amino acids. In DNA form, the CDR3 reads TGTGCCAGCAGTGACAGCGCAAGCACAGATACGCAGTATTTT. It is translated as CASSDSASTDTQYF.

The chain couples TRBV5-4 to TRBJ2-3; D remains ambiguous. Germline V lookup: CDR1 SGHNT, CDR2 YYREEE (reference sequence). The V end lost 1 base, the J end lost 0 bases, and 12 bases lay between the germline ends. The CDR3 sequence is 16 residues long. This CDR3 is CASSLLYRLSTDTQYF. CDR3 DNA sequence: TGTGCCAGCAGCTTGTTGTATCGGTTAAGCACAGATACGCAGTATTTT.

The chain employs TRBV20-1 and TRBJ1-1, with D perhaps matching TRBD1 (6 bases). V lost 0 bases, J lost 11 bases, and 19 bases lay in between. CDR1 is DFQATT and CDR2 is SNEGSKA in the germline V gene (reference sequence). This CDR3 region has 14 residues. The CDR3, as DNA: TGCAGTGCTAGAGAGGGGGCGAGGAGTCAGGATGCTTTCTTT. This sequence encodes CSAREGARSQDAFF.

The V and J genes are TRBV5-1 and TRBJ1-4, with TRBD1 as a possible D gene (5 bases). Germline CDR1 and CDR2: SGHRS and YFSETQ. The CDR3 is 15 amino acids. The V end was cut by 5 bases, the J end by 4 bases, with 15 bases between. The chain's CDR3 is CASRNDRDVNEKLFF. The CDR3, as DNA: TGCGCCAGCAGGAATGACCGGGACGTTAATGAAAAACTGTTTTTT. Full variable domain (rest looked up from reference TRBV5-1 and TRBJ1-4): KAGVTQTPRYLIKTRGQQVTLSCSPISGHRSVSWYQQTPGQGLQFLFEYFSETQRNKGNFPGRFSGRQFSNSRSEMNVSTLELGDSALYLCASRNDRDVNEKLFFGSGTQLSVL.

The V and J genes are TRBV4-3 and TRBJ1-3; perhaps TRBD1 as D (6 bases). Trimming pared 4 bases from V and 8 bases from J, leaving 9 bases between. Germline-derived CDR1 and CDR2 are LGHNA and YSLEER. This CDR3 is 12 amino acids long. The CDR3 DNA reads as TGCGCCAGCAGCCCGGGACACGACACCATATATTTT. As protein: CASSPGHDTIYF.

This clonotype was counted a few times. This chain joins TRBV18 and TRBJ2-6; D might be TRBD1 (6 bases). The CDR3 totals 16 residues. Trimming shortened V by 1 base and J by 4 bases, and 11 bases separated the two germline ends. The V gene's germline CDR1 is KGHSH and CDR2 LQKENI. CDR3 coding DNA: TGTGCCAGCTCACCACTTCCAGGGGCCGGGGCCAACGTCCTGACTTTC. Encoded protein: CASSPLPGAGANVLTF.

This sequence joins TRBV2 and TRBJ2-3, with 11 bases lining up with TRBD2. Germline assignment: CDR1 SNHLY and CDR2 FYNNEI. Germline trimming cut 6 bases from V and 5 bases from J; bases unmatched to any gene: 4. The CDR3 runs to 14 residues. The CDR3 DNA is TGTGCCAGCAGCGAGCTAGCGGGAGGAGATACGCAGTATTTT. It translates to CASSELAGGDTQYF.